Here is one T cell receptor (beta chain) with its context. Its specificity is unknown. The sample has other DNA sequences that encode this CDR3 too. Trimming removed 0 bases from V and 0 bases from J; junction bases left unmatched: 2. The germline V gene encodes CDR1 SGHRS and CDR2 YFSETQ. This CDR3 has 15 residues. This record belongs to a study of cytotoxic CD8 clonotypes in ibrutinib-treated CLL. Study details: A median 12 months of treatment, range 6 to 36, preceded the collection of response samples. On average, each sample had about 250,000 productive templates and 96,000 or so productive rearrangements. Study conclusions and caveats: Baseline clonality, above age-matched healthy donor levels, tracked circulating CD8+ T-cell counts. Sustained-remission patients were sampled at one set of times and progressing patients at different ones.

The data were produced by immunoSEQ multiplex PCR, yet TCRdb's version contains in-frame clones alone and is incomplete. The sample shows 30,000 to 40,000 clones, 69% of them seen only once. V is TRBV5-1 and J is TRBJ2-7, with 8 bases aligning to TRBD1. This receptor was identified in a human donor with chronic lymphocytic leukemia. Here the sequenced sample was PBMCs, taken before ibrutinib treatment. CDR3: CASSLGGTGSYEQYF. DNA for the CDR3: TGCGCCAGCAGCTTGGGCGGGACAGGCTCCTACGAGCAGTACTTC. Filled out from reference TRBV5-1 and TRBJ2-7, the complete variable domain reads KAGVTQTPRYLIKTRGQQVTLSCSPISGHRSVSWYQQTPGQGLQFLFEYFSETQRNKGNFPGRFSGRQFSNSRSEMNVSTLELGDSALYLCASSLGGTGSYEQYFGPGTRLTVT.